This T cell receptor beta chain was obtained from a study of early T cells in non-severe SARS-CoV-2 infection. Study-level information: Bulk RNA isolated from unsorted whole blood underwent sequencing; chains were not paired.

This clonotype turned up a few times. The antigen is unknown. Unique molecular identifiers were attached to individual cDNA molecules. Via MiXCR, TCRdb re-called the 5' RACE reads, giving one row per CDR3 protein. The table has tens of thousands of distinct CDR3 sequences, 2.9% seen once; the top ten hold over 0.6%. CDR3 length: 14 residues. Germline loops: CDR1 SGHRS, CDR2 YFSETQ. The V segment lost 7 bases and the J segment 3 bases; nucleotides outside the gene matches: 7. Study-level points and caveats: Reliance on VDJdb matching favored anti-spike CD8 responses; private and CD4 specificities were missed.

The TCR was taken from an adult who was a healthcare worker with PCR-confirmed SARS-CoV-2 infection or an uninfected control (not recorded which). The chain couples TRBV5-1 to TRBJ1-3; 7 nucleotides agree with TRBD1. What was sequenced was whole blood. The CDR3 DNA reads TGCGCCAGCGGCCAGGGGGAAAGTGGAAACACCATATATTTT. It is translated as CASGQGESGNTIYF.